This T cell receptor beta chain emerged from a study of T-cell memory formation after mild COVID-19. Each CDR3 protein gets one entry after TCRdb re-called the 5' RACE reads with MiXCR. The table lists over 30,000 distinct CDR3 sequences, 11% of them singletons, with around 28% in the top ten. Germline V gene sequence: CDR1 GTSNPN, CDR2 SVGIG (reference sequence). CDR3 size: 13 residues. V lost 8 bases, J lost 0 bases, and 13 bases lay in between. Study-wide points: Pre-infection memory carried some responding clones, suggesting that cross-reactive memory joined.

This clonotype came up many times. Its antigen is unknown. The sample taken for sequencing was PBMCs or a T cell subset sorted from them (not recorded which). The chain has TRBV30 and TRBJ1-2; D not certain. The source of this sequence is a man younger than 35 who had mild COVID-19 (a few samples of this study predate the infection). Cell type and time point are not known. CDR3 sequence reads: CARRRESNYGYTF. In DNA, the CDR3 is TGTGCCAGACGGAGGGAATCTAACTATGGCTACACCTTC.